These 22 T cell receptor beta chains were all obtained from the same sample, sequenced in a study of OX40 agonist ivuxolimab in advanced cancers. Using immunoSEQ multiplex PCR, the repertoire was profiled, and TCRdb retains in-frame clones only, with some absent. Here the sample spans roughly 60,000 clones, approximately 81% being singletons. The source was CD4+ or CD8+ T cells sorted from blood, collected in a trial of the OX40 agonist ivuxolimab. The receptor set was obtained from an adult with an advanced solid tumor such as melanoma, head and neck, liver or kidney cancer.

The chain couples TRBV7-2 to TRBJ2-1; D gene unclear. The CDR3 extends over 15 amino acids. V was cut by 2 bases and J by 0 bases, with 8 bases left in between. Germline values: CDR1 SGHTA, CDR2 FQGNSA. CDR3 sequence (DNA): TGTGCCAGCAGCTTAAGGACGAGCTCCTACAATGAGCAGTTCTTC. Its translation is CASSLRTSSYNEQFF.

The CDR3 is CASSKGLAGGYEQYF. The CDR3 nucleotides are TGCGCCAGCAGCAAGGGACTAGCGGGAGGCTACGAGCAGTACTTC. The rearrangement links TRBV4-3 to TRBJ2-7; the match to TRBD2 covers 15 bases. The germline V gene encodes CDR1 LGHNA and CDR2 YSLEER. V lost 5 bases, J lost 3 bases, and 2 bases stayed unmatched. This CDR3 contains 15 residues.

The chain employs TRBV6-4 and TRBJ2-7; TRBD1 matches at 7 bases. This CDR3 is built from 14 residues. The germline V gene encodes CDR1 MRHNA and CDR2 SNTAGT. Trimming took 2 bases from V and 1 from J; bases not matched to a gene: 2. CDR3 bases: TGTGCCAGCAGTGACACAGGGGAATCCTACGAGCAGTACTTC. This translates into CASSDTGESYEQYF.

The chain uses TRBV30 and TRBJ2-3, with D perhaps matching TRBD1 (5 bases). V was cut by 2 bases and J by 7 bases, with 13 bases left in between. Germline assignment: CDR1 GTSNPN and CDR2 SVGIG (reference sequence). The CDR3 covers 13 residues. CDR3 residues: CAWSRPPGNTQYF. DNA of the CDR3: TGTGCCTGGAGTAGACCACCAGGGAATACGCAGTATTTT. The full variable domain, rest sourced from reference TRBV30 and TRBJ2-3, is SQTIHQWPATLVQPVGSPLSLECTVEGTSNPNLYWYRQAAGRGLQLLFYSVGIGQISSEVPQNLSASRPQDRQFILSSKKLLLSDSGFYLCAWSRPPGNTQYFGPGTRLTVL.

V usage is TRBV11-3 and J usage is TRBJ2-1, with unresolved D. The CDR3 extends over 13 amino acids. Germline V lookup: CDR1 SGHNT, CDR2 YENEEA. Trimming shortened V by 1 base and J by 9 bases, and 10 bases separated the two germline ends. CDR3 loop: CASSLGTEAEQFF. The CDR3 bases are TGTGCCAGCAGCTTAGGTACCGAAGCTGAGCAGTTCTTC.

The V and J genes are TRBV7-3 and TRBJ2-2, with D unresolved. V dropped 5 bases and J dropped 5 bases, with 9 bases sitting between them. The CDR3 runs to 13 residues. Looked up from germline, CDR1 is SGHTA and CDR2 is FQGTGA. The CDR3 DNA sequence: TGTGCCAGCAGCCGCGAGGCAACCGGGGAGCTGTTTTTT. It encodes CASSREATGELFF.

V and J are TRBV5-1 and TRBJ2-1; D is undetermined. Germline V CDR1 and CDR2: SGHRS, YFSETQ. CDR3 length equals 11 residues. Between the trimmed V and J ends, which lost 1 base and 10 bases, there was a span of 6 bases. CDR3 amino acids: CASSLQQEQFF. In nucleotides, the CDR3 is TGCGCCAGCAGCTTGCAGCAGGAGCAGTTCTTC.

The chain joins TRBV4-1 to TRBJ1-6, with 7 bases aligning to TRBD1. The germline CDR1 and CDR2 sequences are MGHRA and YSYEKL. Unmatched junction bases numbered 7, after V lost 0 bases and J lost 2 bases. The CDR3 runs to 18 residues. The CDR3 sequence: CASSQDHAGQAYNSPLHF. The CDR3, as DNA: TGCGCCAGCAGCCAAGATCATGCTGGACAGGCCTATAATTCACCCCTCCACTTT.

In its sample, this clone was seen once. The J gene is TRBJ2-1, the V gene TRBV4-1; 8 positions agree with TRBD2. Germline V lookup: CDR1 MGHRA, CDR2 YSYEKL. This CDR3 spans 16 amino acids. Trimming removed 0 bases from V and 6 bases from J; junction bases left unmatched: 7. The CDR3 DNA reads TGCGCCAGCAGCCAAGATTCGGGACTAGAGCCCAATGAGCAGTTCTTC. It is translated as CASSQDSGLEPNEQFF.

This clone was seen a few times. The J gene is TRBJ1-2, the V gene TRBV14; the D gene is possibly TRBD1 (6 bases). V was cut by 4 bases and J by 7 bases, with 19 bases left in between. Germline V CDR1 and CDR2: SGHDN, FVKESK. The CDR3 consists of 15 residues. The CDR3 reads CASSPMGIGGTGYTF. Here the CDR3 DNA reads TGTGCCAGCAGCCCTATGGGGATCGGGGGCACTGGCTACACCTTC. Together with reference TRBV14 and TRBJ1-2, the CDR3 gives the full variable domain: EAGVTQFPSHSVIEKGQTVTLRCDPISGHDNLYWYRRVMGKEIKFLLHFVKESKQDESGMPNNRFLAERTGGTYSTLKVQPAELEDSGVYFCASSPMGIGGTGYTFGSGTRLTVV.

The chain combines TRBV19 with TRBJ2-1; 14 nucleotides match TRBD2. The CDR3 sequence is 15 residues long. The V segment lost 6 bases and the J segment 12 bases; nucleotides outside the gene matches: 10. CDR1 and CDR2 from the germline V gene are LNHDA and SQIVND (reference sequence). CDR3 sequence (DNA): TGTGCCAGTAGAAAAGGGACTAGCGGGAGTTTCGTGCAGTTCTTC. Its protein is CASRKGTSGSFVQFF.

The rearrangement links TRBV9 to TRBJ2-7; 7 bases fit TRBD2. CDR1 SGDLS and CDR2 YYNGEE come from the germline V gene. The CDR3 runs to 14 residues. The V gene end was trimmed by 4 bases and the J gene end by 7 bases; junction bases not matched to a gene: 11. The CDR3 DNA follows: TGTGCCAGCAGCCCCCTCCCGGGGACTACGGAGCAGTACTTC. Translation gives CASSPLPGTTEQYF. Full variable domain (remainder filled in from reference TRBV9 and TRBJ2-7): DSGVTQTPKHLITATGQRVTLRCSPRSGDLSVYWYQQSLDQGLQFLIQYYNGEERAKGNILERFSAQQFPDLHSELNLSSLELGDSALYFCASSPLPGTTEQYFGPGTRLTVT.

CDR3 protein: CATRLDLLDIQYF. CDR3 sequence (DNA): TGTGCCACCAGATTGGATTTGCTGGACATTCAGTACTTC. The rearrangement links TRBV15 to TRBJ2-4, with D unclear. Germline assignment: CDR1 LNHNV and CDR2 YYDKDF (reference sequence). The CDR3 length is 13 residues. Trimming shortened V by 6 bases and J by 8 bases, and 14 bases separated the two germline ends.

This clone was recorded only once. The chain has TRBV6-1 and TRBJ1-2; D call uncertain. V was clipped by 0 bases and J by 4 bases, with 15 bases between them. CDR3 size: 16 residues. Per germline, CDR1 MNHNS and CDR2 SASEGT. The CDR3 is CASSEAPQPSGYGYTF. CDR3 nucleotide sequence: TGTGCCAGCAGTGAAGCCCCACAGCCGTCGGGCTATGGCTACACCTTC.

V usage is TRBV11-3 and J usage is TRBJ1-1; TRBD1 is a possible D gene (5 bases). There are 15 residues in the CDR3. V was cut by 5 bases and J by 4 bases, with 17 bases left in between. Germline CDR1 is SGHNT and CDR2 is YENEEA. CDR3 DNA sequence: TGTGCCAGCAGCCAAGATGGGGGTGTAGTCACTGAAGCTTTCTTT. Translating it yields CASSQDGGVVTEAFF.

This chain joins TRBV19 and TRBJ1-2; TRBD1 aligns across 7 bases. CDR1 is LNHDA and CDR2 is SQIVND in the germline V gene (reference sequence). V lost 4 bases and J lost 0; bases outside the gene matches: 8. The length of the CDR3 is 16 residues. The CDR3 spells CASSNDRELANYGYTF. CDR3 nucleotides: TGTGCCAGTAGTAATGACAGGGAGTTAGCTAACTATGGCTACACCTTC.

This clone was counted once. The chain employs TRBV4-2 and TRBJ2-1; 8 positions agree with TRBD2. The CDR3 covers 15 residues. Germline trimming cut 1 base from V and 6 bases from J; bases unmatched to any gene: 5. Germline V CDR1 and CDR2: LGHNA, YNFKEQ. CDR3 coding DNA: TGTGCCAGCAGCCAAGCAGCGGGAGCCGGCAATGAGCAGTTCTTC. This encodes CASSQAAGAGNEQFF.

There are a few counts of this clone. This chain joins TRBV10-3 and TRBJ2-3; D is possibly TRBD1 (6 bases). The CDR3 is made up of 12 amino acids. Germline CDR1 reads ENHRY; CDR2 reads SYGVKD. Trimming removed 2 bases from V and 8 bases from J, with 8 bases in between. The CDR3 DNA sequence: TGTGCCATCAGTGAGGCCAGGGGTACGCAGTATTTT. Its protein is CAISEARGTQYF.

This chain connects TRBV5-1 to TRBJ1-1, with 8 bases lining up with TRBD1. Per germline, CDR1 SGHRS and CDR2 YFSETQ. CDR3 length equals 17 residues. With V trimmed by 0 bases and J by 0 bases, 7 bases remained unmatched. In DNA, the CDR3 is TGCGCCAGCAGCTTGGGTGGGACAGGTCTTATGAACACTGAAGCTTTCTTT. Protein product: CASSLGGTGLMNTEAFF.

CDR3 sequence (DNA): TGTGCCAGCAGCTTAGATCCTGCAGATATAGAGCAGTACTTC. Protein product: CASSLDPADIEQYF. The chain employs TRBV11-2 and TRBJ2-7; no firm D call. CDR3 length: 14 amino acids. Trimming removed 0 bases from V and 7 bases from J, with 13 bases in between. Germline assignment: CDR1 SGHAT and CDR2 FQNNGV.

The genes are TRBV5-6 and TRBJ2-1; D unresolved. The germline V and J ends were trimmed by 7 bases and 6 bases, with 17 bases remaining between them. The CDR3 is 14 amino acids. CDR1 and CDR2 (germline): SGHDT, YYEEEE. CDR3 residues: CASSPGSSFNEQFF. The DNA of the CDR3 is TGTGCCAGCTCTCCGGGTAGTAGCTTCAATGAGCAGTTCTTC.

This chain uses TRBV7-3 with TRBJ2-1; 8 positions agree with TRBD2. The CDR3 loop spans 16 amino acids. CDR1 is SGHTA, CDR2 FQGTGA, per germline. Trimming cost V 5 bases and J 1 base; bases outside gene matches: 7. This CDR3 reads CASSEQSGGSYNEQFF. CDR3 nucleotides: TGTGCCAGCAGCGAACAGAGCGGGGGTTCCTACAATGAGCAGTTCTTC.